Listed here is a single TCR beta chain. This sample stems from a study of blood T cell repertoires in COVID-19. CDR1 and CDR2 from the germline V gene are SNHLY and FYNNEI. V shed 6 bases, J shed 2 bases, and the junction held 5 bases outside the gene matches. The CDR3 covers 14 residues. Data came from immunoSEQ multiplex PCR; TCRdb stores just in-frame clones and leaves some out. Of roughly 200,000 clones in the sample, approximately 80% were seen once. The TCR sequence derives from a woman between 40 and 50 years old with COVID-19, enrolled during active disease. The sequenced sample consisted of peripheral blood. The V gene is TRBV2, the J gene TRBJ2-3, with TRBD1 matching 7 bases. The DNA of the CDR3 is TGTGCCAGCAGGAGACAGGGACCCACAGATACGCAGTATTTT. Translated, it gives CASRRQGPTDTQYF.